This note documents a single T cell receptor beta chain sequence. Amplification of TCR beta CDR3 regions was performed using RNA transcripts as template. HTBI primers drove first-round RT-PCR of the TCR CDR3. TCRdb reprocessed the multiplex PCR reads via MiXCR and lists one record per CDR3 protein. The data contain more than 350,000 distinct CDR3 sequences, about a sixth of them seen just once; the ten biggest clones take up roughly 35%. The CDR3 contains 15 residues. In germline, CDR1 is SQVTM, CDR2 ANQGSEA. The sample comes from a study of T cells in Graves' hyperthyroidism and ophthalmopathy. Across the study: Before treatment of any kind, peripheral blood was taken at initial diagnosis.

The sequenced sample was blood. The receptor comes from a woman in her twenties or thirties with Graves' hyperthyroidism that later progressed to Graves' ophthalmopathy. The J gene is TRBJ2-1, the V gene TRBV29-1; weak D call: TRBD2 (5 bases). The tail of the sequence fits TRBJ2-7 better, so the J call may be wrong. This CDR3 reads CSVEMVGRPYNEQYF. DNA of the CDR3: TGCAGCGTTGAGATGGTAGGGAGACCCTACAATGAGCAGTACTTC.